These 20 T cell receptor beta chains were sequenced from one sample in a study of T cell responses to AZD1222 COVID-19 vaccine. The table came from immunoSEQ multiplex PCR; TCRdb's copy has only in-frame clones and leaves some out. The table records 100,000 to 140,000 clones, around nine tenths of them present only once. The sequencing here drew on peripheral blood, taken 28 days after the second AZD1222 dose. These receptors originate from an adult who received the AZD1222 COVID-19 vaccine.

This chain joins TRBV7-9 and TRBJ1-1, with 9 bases aligning to TRBD1. The CDR3 has 16 amino acids. The trim removed 5 bases at V and 1 base at J, leaving 8 bases unmatched. Germline assignment: CDR1 SEHNR and CDR2 FQNEAQ (reference sequence). DNA of the CDR3: TGTGCCAGCAGCCCGATGACAGGGGGAGCGAACACTGAAGCTTTCTTT. Amino acid sequence: CASSPMTGGANTEAFF.

The rearrangement links TRBV6-5 to TRBJ2-2; 7 nucleotides match TRBD1. Germline CDR1 reads MNHEY; CDR2 reads SVGAGI. V dropped 4 bases and J dropped 9; count of bases not matched to a gene: 5. The CDR3 runs 13 residues. CDR3 DNA: TGTGCCAGCAGTTCCGACAGGGCCAGGGAGCTGTTTTTT. This gives the protein CASSSDRARELFF.

This clone turned up a few times. This chain links TRBV7-9 with TRBJ1-5; 7 positions agree with TRBD1. The length of the CDR3 is 14 residues. The germline V gene has CDR1 SEHNR and CDR2 FQNEAQ (reference sequence). V lost 5 bases, J lost 1 base, and 2 bases stayed unmatched. The CDR3 reads CASSKQGSNQPQHF. Written as DNA, the CDR3 is TGTGCCAGCAGCAAACAGGGGAGCAATCAGCCCCAGCATTTT.

J is TRBJ2-1 and V is TRBV7-9, with D possibly being TRBD2 (6 bases). V lost 0 bases to trimming and J lost 3 bases, with 9 bases between them. Germline V CDR1 and CDR2: SEHNR, FQNEAQ (reference sequence). The CDR3 runs to 15 residues. CDR3 loop: CASSLAGGIYNEQFF. The CDR3 nucleotides are TGTGCCAGCAGCTTAGCGGGGGGAATCTACAATGAGCAGTTCTTC. The full variable domain, rest sourced from reference TRBV7-9 and TRBJ2-1, is DTGVSQNPRHKITKRGQNVTFRCDPISEHNRLYWYRQTLGQGPEFLTYFQNEAQLEKSRLLSDRFSAERPKGSFSTLEIQRTEQGDSAMYLCASSLAGGIYNEQFFGPGTRLTVL.

This clone has only a few counts. This chain links TRBV23-1 with TRBJ1-4; 12 nucleotides match TRBD1. TRBV23-1 is filed as an ORF, its function uncertain. The CDR3 has 15 amino acids. Germline trimming cut 3 bases from V and 8 bases from J; bases unmatched to any gene: 4. This chain's CDR3 is CASSHSGTGGEKLFF. The CDR3 nucleotides are TGCGCCAGCAGTCACTCCGGGACAGGGGGCGAAAAACTGTTTTTT.

The chain has TRBV11-3 and TRBJ2-7; TRBD1 might be the D (5 bases). CDR3 length: 15 amino acids. V lost 3 bases, J lost 6 bases, and 18 bases lay in between. Germline V lookup: CDR1 SGHNT, CDR2 YENEEA. Here the CDR3 DNA reads TGTGCCAGCAGCTTCCGACAGACTGGGCAGTGCGAGCAGTACTTC. Translation gives CASSFRQTGQCEQYF.

This clone has just a few counts. The V gene is TRBV7-9, the J gene TRBJ1-3; possibly TRBD1 for D (5 bases). The germline V and J ends were trimmed by 4 bases and 0 bases, with 13 bases remaining between them. From germline, CDR1 is SEHNR and CDR2 FQNEAQ (reference sequence). This CDR3 is built from 16 residues. CDR3 amino acids: CASSWGRASSGNTIYF. In DNA form, the CDR3 reads TGTGCCAGCAGCTGGGGGAGGGCTAGCTCTGGAAACACCATATATTTT.

V usage is TRBV7-2 and J usage is TRBJ2-3, with D perhaps matching TRBD2 (6 bases). V lost 0 bases, J lost 1 base, and 11 bases lay in between. Germline CDR1 reads SGHTA; CDR2 reads FQGNSA. CDR3 length: 16 amino acids. The CDR3 DNA reads as TGTGCCAGCAGCTTAGCCCTAGCGCCTGGCACAGATACGCAGTATTTT. It is translated as CASSLALAPGTDTQYF.

The rearrangement joins TRBV27 to TRBJ1-1; D is undetermined. Germline V lookup: CDR1 MNHEY, CDR2 SMNVEV (reference sequence). V gave up 0 bases and J gave up 5 bases, with 13 bases separating them. CDR3 length: 15 amino acids. CDR3 region: CASSLSSGGWTEAFF. The CDR3 DNA sequence: TGTGCCAGCAGTTTATCGTCCGGTGGCTGGACTGAAGCTTTCTTT.

V and J are TRBV10-2 and TRBJ2-3; no reliable D call. The CDR3 is made up of 12 amino acids. With 6 bases removed from V and 6 bases from J, the gap between germline ends came to 10 bases. CDR1 is WSHSY and CDR2 is SAAADI in the germline V gene. The chain's CDR3 is CASSLEGDTQYF. CDR3 DNA: TGCGCCAGCAGCCTCGAAGGGGATACGCAGTATTTT.

A few counts support this clone. V is TRBV19 and J is TRBJ1-6, with TRBD1 matching over 7 bases. The V gene end was trimmed by 5 bases and the J gene end by 3 bases; junction bases not matched to a gene: 4. The CDR3 contains 15 residues. Germline V gives CDR1 LNHDA, CDR2 SQIVND (reference sequence). The CDR3 nucleotides are TGTGCCAGTAGTCCCCGACAGGGCTATAATTCACCCCTCCACTTT. Translating gives CASSPRQGYNSPLHF. The variable domain in full, completed from reference TRBV19 and TRBJ1-6, reads DGGITQSPKYLFRKEGQNVTLSCEQNLNHDAMYWYRQDPGQGLRLIYYSQIVNDFQKGDIAEGYSVSREKKESFPLTVTSAQKNPTAFYLCASSPRQGYNSPLHFGNGTRLTVT.

V is TRBV4-3 and J is TRBJ1-1; possibly TRBD1 for D (6 bases). The length of the CDR3 is 13 residues. Germline CDR1 and CDR2: LGHNA and YSLEER. Trimming shortened V by 1 base and J by 4 bases, and 7 bases separated the two germline ends. The CDR3 protein is CASSQGGRTEAFF. The CDR3 bases are TGCGCCAGCAGCCAAGGGGGGCGCACTGAAGCTTTCTTT.

Regarding this clone: A clone one base away is much larger, so this may be a read error. Other DNA sequences of this sample code for an identical CDR3. This chain joins TRBV18 and TRBJ2-5, with D perhaps TRBD2 (6 bases). This CDR3 comprises 13 residues. The germline V and J ends were trimmed by 2 bases and 3 bases, with 7 bases remaining between them. The V gene's germline CDR1 is KGHSH and CDR2 LQKENI. The CDR3 coding sequence is TGTGCCAGCTCACCATGGGGGGAAGAGACCCAGTACTTC. It codes for CASSPWGEETQYF.

J is TRBJ1-5 and V is TRBV24-1, with 10 bases lining up with TRBD1. Germline-derived CDR1 and CDR2 are KGHDR and SFDVKD. Losses at the gene ends were 9 bases for V and 1 base for J; bases not matched to a gene: 2. CDR3 length: 14 residues. CDR3 nucleotides: TGTGCCACCTCGGGACAGGGGAGCAATCAGCCCCAGCATTTT. Protein sequence: CATSGQGSNQPQHF.

This clone was seen just once. J is TRBJ2-5 and V is TRBV19; D is uncertain. Per germline, CDR1 LNHDA and CDR2 SQIVND (reference sequence). CDR3 length equals 14 residues. V lost 1 base and J lost 5, with 11 bases in between. The CDR3 DNA follows: TGTGCCAGTAGTATAGGGGCGCTAGAGGAGACCCAGTACTTC. Its translation: CASSIGALEETQYF.

This clone turned up a few times. The chain is built from TRBV10-3 and TRBJ1-1, with 7 bases matching TRBD1. Trimming removed 4 bases from V and 5 bases from J; junction bases left unmatched: 7. There are 14 residues in the CDR3. CDR1 is ENHRY, CDR2 SYGVKD, per germline. The CDR3, as DNA: TGTGCCATCAGTGGGAGACAGGGCGAGACTGAAGCTTTCTTT. This encodes CAISGRQGETEAFF.

The gene calls are TRBV24-1 and TRBJ2-1; TRBD1 matches 9 bases. With 7 bases clipped from V and 5 bases from J, the junction kept 8 bases outside the gene matches. CDR1 KGHDR and CDR2 SFDVKD come from the germline V gene. The CDR3 spans 15 residues. As DNA, the CDR3 is TGTGCCACCAGGGGTAGGGACAGGGAACACAATGAGCAGTTCTTC. Residues: CATRGRDREHNEQFF.

This chain connects TRBV13 to TRBJ2-7; 11 bases agree with TRBD2. The J segment lost 0 bases and the V segment lost 5 bases, leaving 9 bases of the junction unmatched. The germline gives CDR1 PRHDT, CDR2 FYEKMQ (reference sequence). There are 17 residues in the CDR3. The CDR3 nucleotides are TGTGCCAGCAGCCCGTGGAGTAGCGGGGGGGCCTCCTACGAGCAGTACTTC. It specifies CASSPWSSGGASYEQYF.

V and J are TRBV12-3 or TRBV12-4 and TRBJ2-5; D ambiguous. CDR3 length: 11 residues. Deletions cut 2 bases from V and 3 bases from J, with 1 base between. Here the CDR3 DNA reads TGTGCCAGCAGTTTAAAAGAGACCCAGTACTTC. Its protein is CASSLKETQYF.

This chain joins TRBV5-1 and TRBJ1-2; perhaps TRBD1 as D (6 bases). The CDR3 sequence is 15 residues long. Per germline, CDR1 SGHRS and CDR2 YFSETQ. Trimming took 4 bases from V and 3 from J, leaving 16 bases between them. The CDR3 is CASSMRTAGDYGYTF. The CDR3 bases are TGCGCCAGCAGCATGAGGACAGCCGGGGACTATGGCTACACCTTC.